This is a list of T cell receptor beta chains from one sample in a study of blood T cell repertoires in COVID-19. Assay: immunoSEQ multiplex PCR; the TCRdb copy retains only in-frame clones and omits some. The repertoire has about 130,000 clones, 84% of them found once; the top ten carry about 1.3%. Sample: peripheral blood. These receptors were obtained from a man in his 60s with acute or convalescent COVID-19. CDR3s include the opening cysteine and the closing phenylalanine or tryptophan. The D gene is left open where the match is weak. Expanded clones are given a class, and other clones once, few, many or no size at all.

clone size: NA
V gene: TRBV11-2
J gene: TRBJ1-6
D gene: TRBD1
CDR3 protein: CASSQKPPGGGSPLHF
CDR3 DNA: TGTGCCAGCAGCCAAAAGCCCCCAGGGGGCGGTTCACCCCTCCACTTT

clone size: NA
V gene: TRBV3-1/TRBV3-2
J gene: TRBJ2-4
D gene: TRBD1
CDR3 protein: CASSRGDSLSKNIQYF
CDR3 DNA: TGTGCCAGCAGCCGAGGGGACAGTTTGTCCAAAAACATTCAGTACTTC

clone size: NA
V gene: TRBV19
J gene: TRBJ1-4
D gene: NA
CDR3 protein: CASSRSSPTNEKLFF
CDR3 DNA: TGTGCCAGTAGCCGGTCCTCCCCTACGAATGAAAAACTGTTTTTT

clone size: NA
V gene: TRBV5-4
J gene: TRBJ2-5
D gene: TRBD2
CDR3 protein: CASSLVSGGSETQYF
CDR3 DNA: TGTGCCAGCAGCTTGGTTAGCGGGGGATCAGAGACCCAGTACTTC

clone size: once
V gene: TRBV29-1
J gene: TRBJ1-2
D gene: NA
CDR3 protein: CSVEDRGGAYGYTF
CDR3 DNA: TGCAGCGTTGAAGACCGGGGGGGAGCCTATGGCTACACCTTC

clone size: NA
V gene: TRBV18
J gene: TRBJ2-1
D gene: NA
CDR3 protein: CASSPPGGNEQFF
CDR3 DNA: TGTGCCAGCTCACCACCGGGGGGCAATGAGCAGTTCTTC

clone size: NA
V gene: TRBV19
J gene: TRBJ1-3
D gene: TRBD1
CDR3 protein: CASSQGAGNTIYF
CDR3 DNA: TGTGCCAGTTCACAGGGGGCTGGAAACACCATATATTTT

clone size: NA
V gene: TRBV5-1
J gene: TRBJ2-7
D gene: TRBD1
CDR3 protein: CASSLVTGVEQYF
CDR3 DNA: TGCGCCAGCAGCTTGGTTACAGGGGTCGAGCAGTACTTC

clone size: NA
V gene: TRBV4-1
J gene: TRBJ1-5
D gene: NA
CDR3 protein: CASSLDGGGNQPQHF
CDR3 DNA: TGCGCCAGCAGCCTAGACGGAGGAGGAAATCAGCCCCAGCATTTT

clone size: many
V gene: TRBV7-3
J gene: TRBJ2-1
D gene: NA
CDR3 protein: CASRPGPVGYEQFF
CDR3 DNA: TGTGCCAGCAGGCCGGGTCCCGTCGGCTATGAGCAGTTCTTC

clone size: NA
V gene: TRBV6-2/TRBV6-3
J gene: TRBJ1-2
D gene: TRBD1
CDR3 protein: CASSYPERQGPTF
CDR3 DNA: TGTGCCAGCAGTTACCCTGAGCGACAGGGCCCTACCTTC

clone size: NA
V gene: TRBV6-5
J gene: TRBJ1-6
D gene: NA
CDR3 protein: CASSYTGGENSPLHF
CDR3 DNA: TGTGCCAGCAGTTATACGGGGGGCGAAAATTCACCCCTCCACTTT

clone size: NA
V gene: TRBV5-1
J gene: TRBJ2-3
D gene: NA
CDR3 protein: CASSDGTPSTDTQYF
CDR3 DNA: TGCGCCAGCAGCGACGGGACACCGAGCACAGATACGCAGTATTTT

clone size: once
V gene: TRBV30
J gene: TRBJ1-1
D gene: NA
CDR3 protein: CAWSEQGPEAFF
CDR3 DNA: TGTGCCTGGAGTGAACAGGGTCCTGAAGCTTTCTTT

clone size: NA
V gene: TRBV24-1
J gene: TRBJ2-7
D gene: NA
CDR3 protein: CATSDLYEQYF
CDR3 DNA: TGTGCCACCAGTGATCTCTACGAGCAGTACTTC

clone size: NA
V gene: TRBV5-4
J gene: TRBJ1-2
D gene: TRBD1
CDR3 protein: CASSWDRGAGGYTF
CDR3 DNA: TGTGCCAGCAGCTGGGACAGGGGGGCAGGTGGCTACACCTTC

clone size: once
V gene: TRBV29-1
J gene: TRBJ1-2
D gene: NA
CDR3 protein: CSVEARGGLGYTF
CDR3 DNA: TGCAGCGTTGAAGCTCGGGGGGGTCTCGGCTACACCTTC

clone size: NA
V gene: TRBV18
J gene: TRBJ1-1
D gene: TRBD1
CDR3 protein: CASSPRSQGESEAFF
CDR3 DNA: TGTGCCAGCTCACCAAGGTCGCAGGGGGAGTCTGAAGCTTTCTTT

clone size: many
V gene: TRBV6-9
J gene: TRBJ2-7
D gene: NA
CDR3 protein: CASETSYEQYF
CDR3 DNA: TGTGCCAGCGAAACTTCCTACGAGCAGTACTTC

clone size: NA
V gene: TRBV5-5
J gene: TRBJ2-6
D gene: TRBD1
CDR3 protein: CASSSTGVVWGANVLTF
CDR3 DNA: TGTGCCAGCAGCTCCACAGGGGTGGTATGGGGGGCCAACGTCCTGACTTTC

clone size: NA
V gene: TRBV12-3/TRBV12-4
J gene: TRBJ2-2
D gene: NA
CDR3 protein: CASTKGVWELFF
CDR3 DNA: TGTGCCAGCACGAAGGGGGTATGGGAGCTGTTTTTT

clone size: NA
V gene: TRBV30
J gene: TRBJ1-1
D gene: NA
CDR3 protein: CAWSVRRAQGTEAFF
CDR3 DNA: TGTGCCTGGAGTGTACGCAGGGCACAAGGGACTGAAGCTTTCTTT

clone size: NA
V gene: TRBV24-1
J gene: TRBJ2-1
D gene: NA
CDR3 protein: CATSEIGAYNEQFF
CDR3 DNA: TGTGCCACCAGTGAGATAGGGGCTTACAATGAGCAGTTCTTC

clone size: once
V gene: TRBV7-9
J gene: TRBJ1-2
D gene: TRBD1
CDR3 protein: CASSLDGQAHGYTF
CDR3 DNA: TGTGCCAGCAGCTTAGATGGACAGGCGCATGGCTACACCTTC

clone size: few
V gene: TRBV29-1
J gene: TRBJ1-2
D gene: NA
CDR3 protein: CSVKDTSEDYGYTF
CDR3 DNA: TGCAGCGTTAAGGACACTTCTGAGGACTATGGCTACACCTTC

clone size: NA
V gene: TRBV25-1
J gene: TRBJ2-2
D gene: TRBD1
CDR3 protein: CASSSMTGGLIRTGELFF
CDR3 DNA: TGTGCCAGCAGTTCTATGACAGGGGGACTAATAAGAACCGGGGAGCTGTTTTTT

clone size: once
V gene: TRBV5-1
J gene: TRBJ2-1
D gene: TRBD2
CDR3 protein: CASTFGTNPNNEQFF
CDR3 DNA: TGCGCCAGCACCTTCGGGACTAACCCGAACAATGAGCAGTTCTTC

clone size: NA
V gene: TRBV9
J gene: TRBJ1-1
D gene: TRBD1
CDR3 protein: CASSPHTGDTEAFF
CDR3 DNA: TGTGCCAGCAGCCCCCACACAGGGGACACTGAAGCTTTCTTT

clone size: NA
V gene: TRBV7-9
J gene: TRBJ1-2
D gene: NA
CDR3 protein: CASSQGAGNYGYTF
CDR3 DNA: TGTGCCAGCAGCCAAGGGGCAGGGAACTATGGCTACACCTTC

clone size: NA
V gene: TRBV4-1
J gene: TRBJ2-7
D gene: TRBD2
CDR3 protein: CASSQEGLAGSAEQYF
CDR3 DNA: TGCGCCAGCAGCCAAGAGGGACTAGCAGGTTCCGCCGAGCAGTACTTC

clone size: NA
V gene: TRBV3-1/TRBV3-2
J gene: TRBJ1-3
D gene: NA
CDR3 protein: CASSQTGLAGNTIYF
CDR3 DNA: TGTGCCAGCAGCCAAACAGGGTTGGCTGGAAACACCATATATTTT

clone size: NA
V gene: TRBV5-3
J gene: TRBJ1-3
D gene: TRBD1
CDR3 protein: CARSHGTGSFGNTIYF
CDR3 DNA: TGTGCCAGAAGCCACGGGACAGGGTCGTTCGGAAACACCATATATTTT

clone size: NA
V gene: TRBV2
J gene: TRBJ2-2
D gene: NA
CDR3 protein: CASSGPRTNTGELFF
CDR3 DNA: TGTGCCAGCAGTGGCCCGCGGACGAACACCGGGGAGCTGTTTTTT

clone size: NA
V gene: TRBV28
J gene: TRBJ1-3
D gene: NA
CDR3 protein: CASSPPGTGNTIYF
CDR3 DNA: TGTGCCAGCAGTCCCCCAGGGACAGGAAACACCATATATTTT

clone size: NA
V gene: TRBV2
J gene: TRBJ2-3
D gene: NA
CDR3 protein: CASKEGTNTDTQYF
CDR3 DNA: TGTGCCAGCAAGGAGGGGACGAACACAGATACGCAGTATTTT

clone size: many
V gene: TRBV5-1
J gene: TRBJ2-2
D gene: NA
CDR3 protein: CASSPVGGWNTGELFF
CDR3 DNA: TGCGCCAGCAGCCCTGTTGGGGGGTGGAACACCGGGGAGCTGTTTTTT

clone size: NA
V gene: TRBV11-3
J gene: TRBJ2-3
D gene: NA
CDR3 protein: CASSLGGQSTDTQYF
CDR3 DNA: TGTGCCAGCAGCTTAGGAGGACAGAGCACAGATACGCAGTATTTT

clone size: NA
V gene: TRBV15
J gene: TRBJ2-3
D gene: TRBD2
CDR3 protein: CATNVAGGPTDTQYF
CDR3 DNA: TGTGCCACCAATGTAGCGGGAGGGCCCACAGATACGCAGTATTTT

clone size: NA
V gene: TRBV9
J gene: TRBJ2-3
D gene: TRBD2
CDR3 protein: CASSVNPGTSGFTDTQYF
CDR3 DNA: TGTGCCAGCAGCGTAAACCCTGGGACTAGCGGGTTCACAGATACGCAGTATTTT

clone size: NA
V gene: TRBV9
J gene: TRBJ2-1
D gene: NA
CDR3 protein: CASSPGVGYGSEQFF
CDR3 DNA: TGTGCCAGCAGCCCAGGGGTAGGGTACGGCTCTGAGCAGTTCTTC

clone size: NA
V gene: TRBV14
J gene: TRBJ2-1
D gene: NA
CDR3 protein: CASSQGLYLFF
CDR3 DNA: TGTGCCAGCAGCCAAGGTCTATATCTGTTCTTC

clone size: NA
V gene: TRBV19
J gene: TRBJ1-1
D gene: NA
CDR3 protein: CASSINPGQLNTEAFF
CDR3 DNA: TGTGCCAGTAGTATAAACCCCGGACAGTTGAACACTGAAGCTTTCTTT

clone size: NA
V gene: TRBV18
J gene: TRBJ1-2
D gene: NA
CDR3 protein: CASSPTRTIYGYTF
CDR3 DNA: TGTGCCAGCTCACCAACTAGAACGATCTATGGCTACACCTTC

clone size: NA
V gene: TRBV4-1
J gene: TRBJ2-3
D gene: TRBD2
CDR3 protein: CASSQAQRGGGADTQYF
CDR3 DNA: TGCGCCAGCAGCCAAGCCCAGCGGGGGGGCGGGGCAGATACGCAGTATTTT

clone size: NA
V gene: TRBV19
J gene: TRBJ1-5
D gene: NA
CDR3 protein: CASSMAEVQPQHF
CDR3 DNA: TGTGCCAGTAGTATGGCCGAGGTCCAGCCCCAGCATTTT

clone size: NA
V gene: TRBV20-1
J gene: TRBJ2-3
D gene: TRBD2
CDR3 protein: CSASILAGVPDTQYF
CDR3 DNA: TGCAGTGCTAGTATCCTAGCGGGAGTTCCTGATACGCAGTATTTT